What follows are 22 T cell receptor beta chains derived from one specimen sequenced in a study of CD8 T cells in Susac syndrome. Random hexamers primed reverse transcription of roughly 0.5 to 1 ug RNA. TCRdb re-derived calls from the immunoSEQ multiplex PCR reads in MiXCR, one entry per CDR3 protein. The table has about 120,000 distinct CDR3 sequences, about 93% seen once. The sequencing input was CD4+ T cells from PBMCs. These receptors all come from a human donor in good health.

The chain has TRBV11-2 and TRBJ2-1; 7 nucleotides line up with TRBD2. The CDR3 runs 15 residues. Germline CDR1 reads SGHAT; CDR2 reads FQNNGV. After removal of 5 bases from V and 8 bases from J, the junction contained 12 bases not matched to a gene. In nucleotides, the CDR3 is TGTGCCAGCAGCGGAGCGCGGGAGAGGATGCATGAGCAGTTCTTC. This gives the protein CASSGARERMHEQFF.

This clonotype was seen a single time. V gene TRBV12-3 or TRBV12-4 combines with J gene TRBJ1-5; no clear D. The CDR3 extends over 12 amino acids. V was clipped by 7 bases and J by 5 bases, with 9 bases between them. CDR3 sequence: CASTSLDQPQHF. In DNA, the CDR3 is TGTGCCAGCACCAGCTTGGATCAGCCCCAGCATTTT.

This chain connects TRBV6-2 or TRBV6-3 to TRBJ2-7; D is ambiguous. Germline values: CDR1 MNHEY, CDR2 SVGEGT. CDR3 length equals 12 residues. Trimming removed 7 bases from V and 1 base from J, with 8 bases in between. The CDR3 bases are TGTGCCAGCATTGGCCATTCCTACGAGCAGTACTTC. Translation: CASIGHSYEQYF.

The genes are TRBV28 and TRBJ1-4, with unresolved D. This CDR3 contains 16 residues. Germline assignment: CDR1 MDHEN and CDR2 SYDVKM. V was trimmed by 6 bases and J by 0 bases, leaving 14 bases between them. In DNA form, the CDR3 reads TGTGCCAGCAGCCTACAGTCGTCTGCAACTAATGAAAAACTGTTTTTT. Translation gives CASSLQSSATNEKLFF.

The CDR3 nucleotides are TGTGCCACCAGCCTAGGGCCGGGCTACGAGCAGTACTTC. Protein product: CATSLGPGYEQYF. The chain recombines TRBV15 with TRBJ2-7; D gene uncertain. V was trimmed by 5 bases and J by 3 bases, leaving 11 bases between them. CDR3 length: 13 residues. Germline V gene sequence: CDR1 LNHNV, CDR2 YYDKDF (reference sequence).

The rearrangement links TRBV10-2 to TRBJ2-7; 10 nucleotides line up with TRBD1. CDR1 and CDR2 from the germline V gene are WSHSY and SAAADI. V was clipped by 5 bases and J by 0 bases; unmatched bases: 10. The CDR3 runs 17 residues. CDR3: CASSLTGGGVSSYEQYF. The CDR3 region has the DNA TGCGCCAGCAGTTTGACAGGGGGCGGCGTTAGCTCCTACGAGCAGTACTTC.

A word on this clonotype: One end of the junction fails to match germline, which may point to a read error. J is TRBJ2-1 and V is TRBV20-1; 9 nucleotides line up with TRBD2. CDR3 length equals 13 residues. In germline, CDR1 is DFQATT, CDR2 SNEGSKA (reference sequence). This chain's CDR3 is CSASLAGLNKQFF. The CDR3 coding sequence is TGCAGTGCTAGCCTAGCGGGGTTAAATAAGCAGTTCTTT.

J is TRBJ1-1 and V is TRBV19; D is uncertain. The germline V gene encodes CDR1 LNHDA and CDR2 SQIVND (reference sequence). The CDR3 spans 13 residues. Trimming shortened V by 3 bases and J by 0 bases, and 5 bases separated the two germline ends. Written as DNA, the CDR3 is TGTGCCAGTAGTATTCACATGAACACTGAAGCTTTCTTT. Protein sequence: CASSIHMNTEAFF.

The J gene is TRBJ2-5, the V gene TRBV20-1; D possibly uses TRBD1 or TRBD2 (5 bases each). The CDR3 spans 13 residues. The germline V gene encodes CDR1 DFQATT and CDR2 SNEGSKA (reference sequence). The V and J ends lost 3 bases and 2 bases respectively, with 10 bases between them. This CDR3 reads CSASQGPQETQYF. CDR3 DNA: TGCAGTGCTAGCCAGGGACCTCAAGAGACCCAGTACTTC.

CDR3 residues: CASTKGWNTEAFF. The CDR3 coding sequence is TGTGCCAGCACAAAGGGGTGGAACACTGAAGCTTTCTTT. The gene calls are TRBV25-1 and TRBJ1-1, with D possibly being TRBD1 (5 bases). The CDR3 is 13 residues long. In germline, CDR1 is MGHDK, CDR2 SYGVNS. The V gene lost 7 bases and the J gene lost 1 base, with 10 bases spanning the gap.

The rearrangement links TRBV20-1 to TRBJ2-1, with 12 bases aligning to TRBD2. With V trimmed by 4 bases and J by 8 bases, 9 bases remained unmatched. CDR3 length equals 15 residues. Germline CDR1 DFQATT, CDR2 SNEGSKA (reference sequence). The CDR3 DNA follows: TGCAGTGCTACTTGCCCGACTAGCGGGAGTGATGAGCAGTTCTTC. It translates to CSATCPTSGSDEQFF.

This clonotype was seen just once. This chain links TRBV29-1 with TRBJ2-1; unclear D gene. V was cut by 7 bases and J by 4 bases, with 8 bases left in between. CDR1 and CDR2 from the germline V gene are SQVTM and ANQGSEA. The CDR3 has 11 amino acids. DNA for the CDR3: TGCAGCGGAGATGTTTACAATGAGCAGTTCTTC. Amino acid sequence: CSGDVYNEQFF.

The table lists this clonotype with a few counts. J is TRBJ2-3 and V is TRBV12-3 or TRBV12-4, with no clear D. V gave up 3 bases and J gave up 2 bases, with 9 bases separating them. The CDR3 covers 14 residues. CDR3 region: CASSFTPNTDTQYF. CDR3 sequence (DNA): TGTGCCAGCAGTTTTACCCCAAACACAGATACGCAGTATTTT.

V gene TRBV7-2 combines with J gene TRBJ2-2, with 9 nucleotides matching TRBD2. Trimming cost V 5 bases and J 7 bases; bases outside gene matches: 20. The CDR3 totals 19 residues. The germline V gene has CDR1 SGHTA and CDR2 FQGNSA. Written as DNA, the CDR3 is TGTGCCAGCAGCCCAGATTCATCTGTTGCGGGAGGGCCGTACGGGGAGCTGTTTTTT. Its protein product is CASSPDSSVAGGPYGELFF. Full variable domain (missing parts from reference TRBV7-2 and TRBJ2-2): GAGVSQSPSNKVTEKGKDVELRCDPISGHTALYWYRQSLGQGLEFLIYFQGNSAPDKSGLPSDRFSAERTGGSVSTLTIQRTQQEDSAVYLCASSPDSSVAGGPYGELFFGEGSRLTVL.

This clonotype was recorded only once. The chain uses TRBV5-1 and TRBJ2-1; D may be TRBD2 (5 bases). The CDR3 loop spans 12 amino acids. V lost 5 bases to trimming and J lost 9 bases, with 12 bases between them. Germline V gives CDR1 SGHRS, CDR2 YFSETQ. This CDR3 is CASSSVGIEQFF. CDR3 bases: TGCGCCAGCAGTTCCGTCGGGATTGAGCAGTTCTTC.

This chain uses TRBV6-1 with TRBJ1-1, with D possibly being TRBD1 (5 bases). The CDR3 extends over 17 amino acids. V was cut by 4 bases and J by 4 bases, with 22 bases left in between. Germline V lookup: CDR1 MNHNS, CDR2 SASEGT. Written as DNA, the CDR3 is TGTGCCAGCAGTGGGGGACCAGGGTCCCTAAGGATCACTGAAGCTTTCTTT. This gives the protein CASSGGPGSLRITEAFF.

This clonotype appeared once. Compared with germline, one end of the junction differs, possibly owing to a read error. The rearrangement joins TRBV30 to TRBJ2-7; unclear D gene. This CDR3 has 13 residues. CDR1 GTSNPN and CDR2 SVGIG come from the germline V gene (reference sequence). The CDR3 DNA is TGTGCCTGGACTATGGTCCCTACGCTACTTCGGCACTTC. This sequence encodes CAWTMVPTLLRHF.

This rearrangement joins TRBV6-2 or TRBV6-3 to TRBJ2-7; D is perhaps TRBD2 (5 bases). With 7 bases removed from V and 0 bases from J, the gap between germline ends came to 19 bases. Germline V gives CDR1 MNHEY, CDR2 SVGEGT. The length of the CDR3 is 16 residues. CDR3 region: CASKPSVSGFSYEQYF. In nucleotides, the CDR3 is TGTGCCAGCAAACCCTCGGTCAGCGGCTTCTCCTACGAGCAGTACTTC.

V gene TRBV28 combines with J gene TRBJ1-5, with D maybe TRBD1 (6 bases). CDR1 MDHEN and CDR2 SYDVKM come from the germline V gene. The V and J ends lost 7 bases and 2 bases respectively, with 15 bases between them. This CDR3 is built from 15 residues. CDR3 loop: CASNPPGEGNQPQHF. The DNA of the CDR3 is TGTGCCAGCAATCCCCCAGGGGAGGGCAATCAGCCCCAGCATTTT.

The chain couples TRBV27 to TRBJ2-7, with 9 positions matching TRBD1. Germline CDR1 is MNHEY and CDR2 is SMNVEV (reference sequence). There are 15 residues in the CDR3. V dropped 5 bases and J dropped 5; count of bases not matched to a gene: 10. DNA of the CDR3: TGTGCCAGCAGTCCCGGGGACAGGGTGCGACACGAGCAGTACTTC. This sequence encodes CASSPGDRVRHEQYF.

This chain joins TRBV12-3 or TRBV12-4 and TRBJ2-3; D is undetermined. The CDR3 runs to 14 residues. The V and J ends lost 1 base and 6 bases respectively, with 11 bases between them. The CDR3 sequence: CASSLVGPPDTQYF. CDR3 coding DNA: TGTGCCAGCAGTTTAGTAGGCCCTCCGGATACGCAGTATTTT.

The chain uses TRBV7-2 and TRBJ1-2; no firm D call. This CDR3 contains 13 residues. The germline V and J ends were trimmed by 2 bases and 12 bases, with 16 bases remaining between them. The germline CDR1 and CDR2 sequences are SGHTA and FQGNSA. CDR3 bases: TGTGCCAGCAGCTTAAAAGGATTCCCAGAGGACACCTTC. This gives the protein CASSLKGFPEDTF.